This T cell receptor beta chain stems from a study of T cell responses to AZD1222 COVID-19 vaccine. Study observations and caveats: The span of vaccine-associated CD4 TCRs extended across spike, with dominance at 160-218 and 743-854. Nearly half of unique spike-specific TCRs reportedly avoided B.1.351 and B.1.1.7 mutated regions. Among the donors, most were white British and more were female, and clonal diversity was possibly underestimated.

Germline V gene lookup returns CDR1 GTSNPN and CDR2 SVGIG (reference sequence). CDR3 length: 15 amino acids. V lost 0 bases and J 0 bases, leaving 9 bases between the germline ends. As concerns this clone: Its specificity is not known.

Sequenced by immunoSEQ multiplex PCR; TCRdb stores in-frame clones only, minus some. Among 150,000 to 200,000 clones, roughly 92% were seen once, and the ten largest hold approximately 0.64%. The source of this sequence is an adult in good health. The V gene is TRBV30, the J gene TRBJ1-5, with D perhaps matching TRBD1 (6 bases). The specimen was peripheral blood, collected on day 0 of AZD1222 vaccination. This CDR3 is CAWSVRGPSNQPQHF. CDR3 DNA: TGTGCCTGGAGTGTCCGGGGGCCTAGCAATCAGCCCCAGCATTTT.